The present T cell receptor beta chain was sequenced within a study of T cell repertoires in cytomegalovirus infection. Overall study findings and caveats: HLA-C-restricted CMV clonotypes gave the most frequent clonotype in two of eight donors. Frequencies of public TCR beta families were cumulated, and this identified carriers of CMV plus the relevant HLA.

On this clonotype: Antigen specificity is unknown. One end of the junction does not line up with germline, which may come from a read error.

This CDR3 has 14 residues. TCRdb reprocessed the reads via MiXCR and lists one record per CDR3 protein. Seen here are about 240,000 distinct CDR3 sequences, about 12% observed once, and the top ten hold 1.5% to 2%. The chain employs TRBV12-3 or TRBV12-4 and TRBJ1-5; 8 positions match TRBD1. The TCR sequence derives from a human donor in good health (CMV status not recorded). Some clones in this sample may be carry-over from other donors' samples. Sequenced: PBMCs. The CDR3 region has the DNA TGTGTCAGCAGTTCGGGACAGGATTATGGGCCCCAGCATTTT. Its translation is CVSSSGQDYGPQHF.